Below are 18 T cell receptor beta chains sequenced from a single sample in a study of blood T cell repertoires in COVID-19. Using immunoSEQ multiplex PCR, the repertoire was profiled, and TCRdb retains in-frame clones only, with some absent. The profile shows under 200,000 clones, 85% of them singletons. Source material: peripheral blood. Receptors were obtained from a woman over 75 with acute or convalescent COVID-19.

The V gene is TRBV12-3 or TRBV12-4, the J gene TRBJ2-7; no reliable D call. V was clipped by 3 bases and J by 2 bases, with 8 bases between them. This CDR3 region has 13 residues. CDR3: CASSLVGTYEQYF. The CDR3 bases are TGTGCCAGCAGTTTGGTTGGCACCTACGAGCAGTACTTC.

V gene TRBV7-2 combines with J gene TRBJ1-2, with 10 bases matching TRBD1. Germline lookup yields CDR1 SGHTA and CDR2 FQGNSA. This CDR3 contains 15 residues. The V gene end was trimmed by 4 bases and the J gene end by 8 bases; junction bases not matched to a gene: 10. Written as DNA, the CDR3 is TGTGCCAGCAGCTGGCGGACAGGGGGAATGGGCGGCTACACCTTC. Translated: CASSWRTGGMGGYTF.

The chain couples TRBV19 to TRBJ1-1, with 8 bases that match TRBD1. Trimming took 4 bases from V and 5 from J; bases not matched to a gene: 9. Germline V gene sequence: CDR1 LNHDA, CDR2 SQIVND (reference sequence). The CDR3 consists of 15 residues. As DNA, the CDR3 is TGTGCCAGTAGTACCTACCGGACAGGGCGTACTGAAGCTTTCTTT. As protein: CASSTYRTGRTEAFF.

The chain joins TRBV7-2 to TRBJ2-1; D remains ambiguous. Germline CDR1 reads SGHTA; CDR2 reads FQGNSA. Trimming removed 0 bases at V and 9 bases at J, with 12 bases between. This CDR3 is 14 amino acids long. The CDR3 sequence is CASSLAPNRFEQFF. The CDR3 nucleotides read TGTGCCAGCAGCTTAGCCCCTAACCGGTTTGAGCAGTTCTTC.

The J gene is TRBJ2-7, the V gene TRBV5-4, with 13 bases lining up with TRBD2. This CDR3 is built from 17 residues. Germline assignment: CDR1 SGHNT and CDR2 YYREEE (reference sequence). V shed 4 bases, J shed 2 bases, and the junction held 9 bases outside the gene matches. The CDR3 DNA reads TGTGCCAGCAGCCCGGGCCCGGGACTAGCGGGAACCTACGAGCAGTACTTC. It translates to CASSPGPGLAGTYEQYF.

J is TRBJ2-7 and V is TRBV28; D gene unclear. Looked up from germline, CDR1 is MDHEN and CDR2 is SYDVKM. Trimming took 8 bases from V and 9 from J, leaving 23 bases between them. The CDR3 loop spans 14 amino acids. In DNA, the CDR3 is TGTGCCAGCCGCACCACGGGTTCGTCAATTTCGCAGTACTTC. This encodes CASRTTGSSISQYF.

The DNA for the CDR3 is TGTGCCAGCAGTTCACCGGGACAGCGGTACGAGCAGTACTTC. Encoded protein: CASSSPGQRYEQYF. V gene TRBV28 combines with J gene TRBJ2-7; 7 bases fit TRBD1. V was clipped by 4 bases and J by 4 bases; unmatched bases: 7. Germline V gene sequence: CDR1 MDHEN, CDR2 SYDVKM. The CDR3 covers 14 residues.

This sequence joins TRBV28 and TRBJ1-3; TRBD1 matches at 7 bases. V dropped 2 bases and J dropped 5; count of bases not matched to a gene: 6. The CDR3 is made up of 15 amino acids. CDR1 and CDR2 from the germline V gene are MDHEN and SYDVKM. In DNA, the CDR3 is TGTGCCAGCAGTTTACAACAGGGGTCTAGAAACACCATATATTTT. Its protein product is CASSLQQGSRNTIYF.

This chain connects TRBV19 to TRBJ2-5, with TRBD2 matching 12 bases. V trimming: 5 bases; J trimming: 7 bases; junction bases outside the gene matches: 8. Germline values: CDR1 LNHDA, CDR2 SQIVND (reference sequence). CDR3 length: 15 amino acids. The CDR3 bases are TGTGCCAGTAGTTGGACTAGCGGGATTGCGGGGACCCAGTACTTC. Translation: CASSWTSGIAGTQYF.

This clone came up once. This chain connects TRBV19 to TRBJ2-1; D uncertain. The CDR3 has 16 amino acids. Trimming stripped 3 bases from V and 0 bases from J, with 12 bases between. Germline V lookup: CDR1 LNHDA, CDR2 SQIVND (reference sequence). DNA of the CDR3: TGTGCCAGTAGTATTGTGGCAGGCCGCTCCTACAATGAGCAGTTCTTC. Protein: CASSIVAGRSYNEQFF.

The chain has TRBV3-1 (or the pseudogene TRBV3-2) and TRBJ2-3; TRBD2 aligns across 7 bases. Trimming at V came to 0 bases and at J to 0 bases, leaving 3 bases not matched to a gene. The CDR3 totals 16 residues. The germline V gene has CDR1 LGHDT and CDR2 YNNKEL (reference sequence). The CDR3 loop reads CASSQERGISTDTQYF. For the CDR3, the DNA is TGTGCCAGCAGCCAAGAGCGGGGGATAAGCACAGATACGCAGTATTTT.

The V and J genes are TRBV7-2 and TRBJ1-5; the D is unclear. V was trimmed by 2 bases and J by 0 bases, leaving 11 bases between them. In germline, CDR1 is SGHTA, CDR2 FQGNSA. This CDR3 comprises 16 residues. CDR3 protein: CASSLSRFYSNQPQHF. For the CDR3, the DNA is TGTGCCAGCAGCTTATCCCGGTTCTATAGCAATCAGCCCCAGCATTTT.

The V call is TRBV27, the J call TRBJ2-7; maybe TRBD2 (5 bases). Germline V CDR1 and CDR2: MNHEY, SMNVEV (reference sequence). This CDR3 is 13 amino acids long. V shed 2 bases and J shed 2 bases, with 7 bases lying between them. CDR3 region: CASSLRTPYEQYF. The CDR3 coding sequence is TGTGCCAGCAGTTTAAGGACTCCCTACGAGCAGTACTTC.

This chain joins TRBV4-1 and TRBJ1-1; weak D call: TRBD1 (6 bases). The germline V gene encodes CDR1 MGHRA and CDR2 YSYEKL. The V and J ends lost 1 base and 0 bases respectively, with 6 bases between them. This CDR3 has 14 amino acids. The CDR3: CASSQGTVNTEAFF. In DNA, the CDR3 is TGCGCCAGCAGCCAAGGGACAGTGAACACTGAAGCTTTCTTT.

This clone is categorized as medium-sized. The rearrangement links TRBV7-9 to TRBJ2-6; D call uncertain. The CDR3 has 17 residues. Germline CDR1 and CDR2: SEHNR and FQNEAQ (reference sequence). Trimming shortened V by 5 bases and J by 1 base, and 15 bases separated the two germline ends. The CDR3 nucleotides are TGTGCCAGCAGCCCTAGAGATCGATGGTCTGGGGCCAACGTCCTGACTTTC. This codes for CASSPRDRWSGANVLTF.

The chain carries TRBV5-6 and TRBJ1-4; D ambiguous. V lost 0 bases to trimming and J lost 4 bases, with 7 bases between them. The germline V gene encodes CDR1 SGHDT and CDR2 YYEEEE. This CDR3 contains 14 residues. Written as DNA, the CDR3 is TGTGCCAGCAGCTTGGTTCGGGGTAATGAAAAACTGTTTTTT. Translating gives CASSLVRGNEKLFF.

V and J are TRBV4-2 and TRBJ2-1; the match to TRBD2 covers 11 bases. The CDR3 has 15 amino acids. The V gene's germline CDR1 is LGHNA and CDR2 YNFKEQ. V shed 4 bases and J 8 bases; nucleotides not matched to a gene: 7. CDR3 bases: TGTGCCAGCAGCCTCCTAGCGGGGGGTCGGGATGAGCAGTTCTTC. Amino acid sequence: CASSLLAGGRDEQFF.

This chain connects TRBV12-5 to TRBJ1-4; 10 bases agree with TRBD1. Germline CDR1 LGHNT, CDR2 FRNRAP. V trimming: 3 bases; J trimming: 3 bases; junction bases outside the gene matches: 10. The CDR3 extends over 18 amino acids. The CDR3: CASGFPRGQGTSNEKLFF. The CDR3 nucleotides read TGTGCTAGTGGTTTCCCCAGGGGACAGGGGACCTCTAATGAAAAACTGTTTTTT.